The present T cell receptor (beta chain) was sequenced within a study of regulatory T cells in long-lasting Graves disease. Study conclusions and caveats: Thyroid tissue went unexamined; only peripheral blood was analyzed. Persistent patients had a count of shared public clonotypes (approximately 3,000) that exceeded that of new patients (approximately 1,000). Persistent-disease Graves' patients showed less TCR diversity than new cases.

Specified time point: persistent/refractory GD, antithyroid drugs over 5 years with positive TRAb. Researchers made the TCR library from RNA that was extracted from PBMCs. iRepertoire HTBI primers and Arm-PCR of CDR3 regions built TCR beta libraries. In the authors' workflow: Identification of gene segments yielded more than 55 TRBV and 12 to 15 TRBJ across samples. TCRdb re-called the multiplex PCR reads with MiXCR, one entry per CDR3 protein. TCRdb's processing, not the authors', yielded these V and J calls. The sample has some 370,000 distinct CDR3 sequences, 23% seen once; the top ten hold around a quarter. Trimming removed 1 base from V and 4 bases from J; junction bases left unmatched: 11. The CDR3 length is 17 residues. This clonotype was seen ten or more times. Its antigen is undetermined.

The TCR was taken from a woman in her 40s with Graves disease. The material was peripheral blood mononuclear cells (PBMCs), obtained when the disease was refractory, from a patient treated with antithyroid drugs. The chain joins TRBV12-3 or TRBV12-4 to TRBJ2-5, with 8 positions matching TRBD1. The CDR3 region has the DNA TGTGCCAGCAGTTTAGGCATTACAGGGGGGCCTCGAGAGACCCAGTACTTC. It translates to CASSLGITGGPRETQYF.